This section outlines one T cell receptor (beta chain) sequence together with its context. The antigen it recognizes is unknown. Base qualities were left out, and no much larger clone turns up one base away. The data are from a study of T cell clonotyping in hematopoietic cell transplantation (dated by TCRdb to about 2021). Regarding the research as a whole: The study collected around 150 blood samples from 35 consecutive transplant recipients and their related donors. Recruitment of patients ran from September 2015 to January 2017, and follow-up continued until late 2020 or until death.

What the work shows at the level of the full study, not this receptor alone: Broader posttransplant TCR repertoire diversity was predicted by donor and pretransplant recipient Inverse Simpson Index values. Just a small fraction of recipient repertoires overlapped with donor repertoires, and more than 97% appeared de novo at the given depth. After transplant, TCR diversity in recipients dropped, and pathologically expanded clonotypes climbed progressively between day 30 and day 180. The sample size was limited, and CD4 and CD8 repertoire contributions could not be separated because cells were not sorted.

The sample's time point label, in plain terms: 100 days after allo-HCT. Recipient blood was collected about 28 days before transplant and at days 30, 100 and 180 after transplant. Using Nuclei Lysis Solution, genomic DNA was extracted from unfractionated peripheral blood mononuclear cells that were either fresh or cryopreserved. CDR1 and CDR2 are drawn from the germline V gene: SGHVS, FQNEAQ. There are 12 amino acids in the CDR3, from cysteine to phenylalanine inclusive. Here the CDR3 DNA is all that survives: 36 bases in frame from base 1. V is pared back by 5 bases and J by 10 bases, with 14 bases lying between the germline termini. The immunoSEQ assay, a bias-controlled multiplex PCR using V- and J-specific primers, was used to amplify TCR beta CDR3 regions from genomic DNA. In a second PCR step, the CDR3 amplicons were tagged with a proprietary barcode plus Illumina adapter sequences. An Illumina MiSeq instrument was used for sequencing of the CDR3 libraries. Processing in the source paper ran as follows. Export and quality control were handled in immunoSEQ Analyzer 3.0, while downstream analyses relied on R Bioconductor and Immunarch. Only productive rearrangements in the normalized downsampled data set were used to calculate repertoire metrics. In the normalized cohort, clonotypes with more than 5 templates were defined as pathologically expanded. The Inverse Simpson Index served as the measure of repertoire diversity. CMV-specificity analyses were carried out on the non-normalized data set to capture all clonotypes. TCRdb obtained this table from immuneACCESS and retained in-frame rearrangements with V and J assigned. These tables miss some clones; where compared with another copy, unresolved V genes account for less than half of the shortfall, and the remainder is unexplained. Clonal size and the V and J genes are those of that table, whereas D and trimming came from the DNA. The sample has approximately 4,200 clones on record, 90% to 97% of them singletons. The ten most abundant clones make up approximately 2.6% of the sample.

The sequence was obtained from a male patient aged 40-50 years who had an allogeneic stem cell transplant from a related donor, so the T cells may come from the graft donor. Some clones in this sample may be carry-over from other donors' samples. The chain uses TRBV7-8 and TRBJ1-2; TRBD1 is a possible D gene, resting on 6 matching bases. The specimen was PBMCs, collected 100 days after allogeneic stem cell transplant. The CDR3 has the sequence CASSAFRGFYTF. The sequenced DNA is TGTGCCAGCAGCGCCTTCAGGGGCTTCTACACCTTC.